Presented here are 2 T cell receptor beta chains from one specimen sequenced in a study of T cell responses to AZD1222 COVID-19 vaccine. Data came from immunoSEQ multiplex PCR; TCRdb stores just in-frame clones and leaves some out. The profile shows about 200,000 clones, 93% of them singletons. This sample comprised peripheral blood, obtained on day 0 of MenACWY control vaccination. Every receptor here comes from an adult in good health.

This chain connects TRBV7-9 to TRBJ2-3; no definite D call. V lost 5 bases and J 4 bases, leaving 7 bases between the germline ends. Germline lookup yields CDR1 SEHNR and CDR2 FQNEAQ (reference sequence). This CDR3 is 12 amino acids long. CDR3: CASSRFADTQYF. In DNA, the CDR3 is TGTGCCAGCAGCCGATTCGCAGATACGCAGTATTTT.

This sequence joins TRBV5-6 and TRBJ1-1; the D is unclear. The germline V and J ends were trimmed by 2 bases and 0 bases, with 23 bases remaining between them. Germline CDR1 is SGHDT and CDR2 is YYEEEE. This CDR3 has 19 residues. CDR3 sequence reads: CASSFVIPAAESMNTEAFF. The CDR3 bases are TGTGCCAGCAGCTTTGTGATCCCTGCCGCGGAGAGCATGAACACTGAAGCTTTCTTT.